This TCR beta chain was profiled in a study of blood T cell repertoires in COVID-19 (dated by TCRdb to the early 2020s). For context, the study as a whole: The collaborator samples originated in the United States, Italy and Spain and spanned the acute and convalescent phases of COVID-19. The samples were drawn from two sources: the first 160 participants of the ongoing ImmuneRACE study, and 1,000 to 1,500 subjects contributed by 6 global collaborators. Where HLA class I and class II types were available, the types were taken from metadata supplied by the sample provider, not from assay-based typing. Sample metadata almost always included a de-identified subject ID, COVID-19 status, age in years and sex. The material from the prospective study consisted of cDNA or gDNA derived from T cells, B-cell-depleted T cells, or PBMCs. The dataset comprised deeply sampled blood TCRbeta repertoires from subjects exposed to, actively infected with, or recovered from COVID-19. A freely available public database, intended as a resource for researchers studying the immune response to SARS-CoV-2, is where the repertoires were released. Points the paper makes about the study in general: The amount of clinical and demographic metadata varied by source and participant and was provided uncurated.

TCRbeta CDR3 regions were amplified from genomic DNA using the immunoSEQ Assay, a bias-controlled multiplex PCR. The source study handled its data this way. The number of nucleated cells in each sample was estimated from the amplification of reference gene primers within the assay. Sequence reads were collapsed and filtered to measure the absolute abundance of every unique TCRbeta CDR3 rearrangement. Productive Simpson clonality was computed per sample as the square root of Simpson's diversity index over productive rearrangements. TCRdb retrieved this table from immuneACCESS and kept in-frame rearrangements only. Not all clones are present; in checked studies, unresolved V genes account for under half, and no reason is known for the remainder. From that table come the V and J calls and clone size; the DNA was used to work out D and trimming. The sample yields about 88,000 clones; over 70% were counted once. The ten biggest clones cover roughly 11% of the sample.

Regarding this clone: The antigen it binds to is not known. No qualities accompany the bases; no much larger clone lies one base away.

The CDR3 holds 11 amino acids from the cysteine to the phenylalanine. The only DNA kept is the CDR3, 33 bases in frame from the first base. For CDR1 and CDR2, the germline V gene (reference sequence) lists SEHNR and FQNEAQ. Whole blood was collected in K2EDTA tubes by collaborating institutions according to the institutions' own protocols. For TCRbeta analysis, collaborator samples were shipped as frozen whole blood, as isolated PBMCs, or as DNA extracted from either sample type. The rearrangement joined TRBV7-9 to TRBJ2-5, with 8 central nucleotides matching TRBD2. The sequenced sample consisted of peripheral blood. The origin of this receptor is a man older than 75 with acute or convalescent COVID-19. At the DNA level, the sequence is TGTGGCGGGAGGCATCGGAAGACCCAGTACTTC. This codes for CGGRHRKTQYF.